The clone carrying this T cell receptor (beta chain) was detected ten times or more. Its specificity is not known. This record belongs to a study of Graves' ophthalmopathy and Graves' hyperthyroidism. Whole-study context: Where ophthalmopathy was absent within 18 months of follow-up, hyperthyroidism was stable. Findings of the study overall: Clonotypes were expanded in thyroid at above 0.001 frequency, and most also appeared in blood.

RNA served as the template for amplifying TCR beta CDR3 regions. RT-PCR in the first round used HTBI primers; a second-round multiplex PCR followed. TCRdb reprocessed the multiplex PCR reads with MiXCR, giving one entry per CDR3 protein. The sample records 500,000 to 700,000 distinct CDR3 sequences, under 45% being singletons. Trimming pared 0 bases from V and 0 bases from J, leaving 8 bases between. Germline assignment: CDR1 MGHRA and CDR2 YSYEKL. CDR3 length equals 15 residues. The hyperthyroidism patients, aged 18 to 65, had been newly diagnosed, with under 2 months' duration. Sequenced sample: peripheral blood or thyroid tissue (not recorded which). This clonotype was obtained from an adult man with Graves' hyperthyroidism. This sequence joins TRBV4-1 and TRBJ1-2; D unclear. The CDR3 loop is CASSQDWPANYGYTF. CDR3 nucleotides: TGCGCCAGCAGCCAAGATTGGCCAGCTAACTATGGCTACACCTTC.